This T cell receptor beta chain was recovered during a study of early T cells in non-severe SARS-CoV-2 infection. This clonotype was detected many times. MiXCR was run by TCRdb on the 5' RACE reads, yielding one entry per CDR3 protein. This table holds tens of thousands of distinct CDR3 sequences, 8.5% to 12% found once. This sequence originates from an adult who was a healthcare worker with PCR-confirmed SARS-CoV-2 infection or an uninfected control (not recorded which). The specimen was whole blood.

CDR3 in DNA: TGTGCCAGCAGCTCCGGGACAGGGGTCCTTAACACTGAAGCTTTCTTT. Encoded protein: CASSSGTGVLNTEAFF. This chain connects TRBV7-3 to TRBJ1-1, with TRBD1 matching 10 bases. J gave up 2 bases and V 4 bases, and 7 bases lay outside the gene matches. CDR3 length: 16 residues. The germline CDR1 and CDR2 sequences are SGHTA and FQGTGA.